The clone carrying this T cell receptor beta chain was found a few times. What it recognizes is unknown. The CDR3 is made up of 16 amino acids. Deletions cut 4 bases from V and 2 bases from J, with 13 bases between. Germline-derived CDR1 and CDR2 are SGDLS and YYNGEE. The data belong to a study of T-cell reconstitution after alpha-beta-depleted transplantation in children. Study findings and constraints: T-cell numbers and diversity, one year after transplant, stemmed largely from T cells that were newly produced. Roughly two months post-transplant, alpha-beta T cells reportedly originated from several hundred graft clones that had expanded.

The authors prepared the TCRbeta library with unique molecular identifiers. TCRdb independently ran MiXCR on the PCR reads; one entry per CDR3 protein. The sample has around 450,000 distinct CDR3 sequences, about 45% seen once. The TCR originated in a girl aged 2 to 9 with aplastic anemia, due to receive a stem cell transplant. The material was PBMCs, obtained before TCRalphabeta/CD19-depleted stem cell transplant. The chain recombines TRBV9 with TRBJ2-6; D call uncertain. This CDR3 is CASSPHPTPGANVLTF. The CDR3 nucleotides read TGTGCCAGCAGCCCCCACCCCACCCCTGGGGCCAACGTCCTGACTTTC.